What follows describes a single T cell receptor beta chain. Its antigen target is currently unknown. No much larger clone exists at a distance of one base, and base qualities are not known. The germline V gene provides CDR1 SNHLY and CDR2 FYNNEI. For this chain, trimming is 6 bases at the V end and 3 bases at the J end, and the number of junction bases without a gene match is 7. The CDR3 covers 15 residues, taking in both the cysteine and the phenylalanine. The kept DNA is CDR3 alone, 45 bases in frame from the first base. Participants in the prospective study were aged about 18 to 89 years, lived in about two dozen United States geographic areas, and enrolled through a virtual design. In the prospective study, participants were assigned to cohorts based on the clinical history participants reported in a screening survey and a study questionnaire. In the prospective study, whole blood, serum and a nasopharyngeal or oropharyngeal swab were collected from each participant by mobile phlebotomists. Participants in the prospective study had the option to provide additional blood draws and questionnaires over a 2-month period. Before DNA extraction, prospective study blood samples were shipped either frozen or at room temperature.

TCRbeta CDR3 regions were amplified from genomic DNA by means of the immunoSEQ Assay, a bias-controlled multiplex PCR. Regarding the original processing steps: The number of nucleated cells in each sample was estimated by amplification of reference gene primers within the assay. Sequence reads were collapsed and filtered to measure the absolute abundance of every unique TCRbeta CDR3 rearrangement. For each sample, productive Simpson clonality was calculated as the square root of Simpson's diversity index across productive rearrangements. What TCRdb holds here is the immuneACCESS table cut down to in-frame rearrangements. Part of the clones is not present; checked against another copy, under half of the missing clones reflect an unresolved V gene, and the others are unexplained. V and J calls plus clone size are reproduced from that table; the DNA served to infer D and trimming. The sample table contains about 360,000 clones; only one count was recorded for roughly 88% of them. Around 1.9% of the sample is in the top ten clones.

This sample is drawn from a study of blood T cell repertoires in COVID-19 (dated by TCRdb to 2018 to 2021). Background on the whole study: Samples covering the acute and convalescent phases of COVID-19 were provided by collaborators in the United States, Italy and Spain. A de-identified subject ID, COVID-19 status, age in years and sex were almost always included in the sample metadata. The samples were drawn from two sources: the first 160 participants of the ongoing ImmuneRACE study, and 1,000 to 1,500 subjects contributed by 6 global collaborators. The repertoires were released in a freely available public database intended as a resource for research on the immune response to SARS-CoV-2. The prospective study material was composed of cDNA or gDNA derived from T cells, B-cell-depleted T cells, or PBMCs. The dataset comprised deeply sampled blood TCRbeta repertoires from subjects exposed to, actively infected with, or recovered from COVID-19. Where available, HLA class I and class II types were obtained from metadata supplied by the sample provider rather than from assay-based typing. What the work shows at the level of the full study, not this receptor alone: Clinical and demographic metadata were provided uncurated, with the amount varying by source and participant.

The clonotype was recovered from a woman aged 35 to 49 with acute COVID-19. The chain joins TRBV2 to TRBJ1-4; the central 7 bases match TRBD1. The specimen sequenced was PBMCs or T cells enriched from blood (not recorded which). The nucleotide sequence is TGTGCCAGCAGAGAGTCCGGGACAGCTAATGAAAAACTGTTTTTT. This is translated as CASRESGTANEKLFF.